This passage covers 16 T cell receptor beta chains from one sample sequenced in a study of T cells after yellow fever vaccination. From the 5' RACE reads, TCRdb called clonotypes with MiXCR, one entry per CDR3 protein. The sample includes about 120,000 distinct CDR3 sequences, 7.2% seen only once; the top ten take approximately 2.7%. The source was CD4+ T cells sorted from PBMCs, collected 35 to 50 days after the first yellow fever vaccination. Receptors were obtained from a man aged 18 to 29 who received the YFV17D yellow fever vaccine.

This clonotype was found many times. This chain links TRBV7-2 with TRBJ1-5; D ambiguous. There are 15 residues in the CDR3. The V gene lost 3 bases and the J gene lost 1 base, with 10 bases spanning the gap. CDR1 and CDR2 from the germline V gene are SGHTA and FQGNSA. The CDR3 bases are TGTGCCAGCAGCTTCTCTGACGGGAGCAATCAGCCCCAGCATTTT. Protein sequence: CASSFSDGSNQPQHF.

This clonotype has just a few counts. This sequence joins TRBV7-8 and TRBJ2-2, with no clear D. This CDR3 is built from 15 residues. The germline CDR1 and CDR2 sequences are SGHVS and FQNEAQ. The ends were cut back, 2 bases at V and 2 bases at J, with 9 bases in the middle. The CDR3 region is CASSLSRLNTGELFF. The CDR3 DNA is TGTGCCAGCAGCTTAAGCCGACTCAACACCGGGGAGCTGTTTTTT.

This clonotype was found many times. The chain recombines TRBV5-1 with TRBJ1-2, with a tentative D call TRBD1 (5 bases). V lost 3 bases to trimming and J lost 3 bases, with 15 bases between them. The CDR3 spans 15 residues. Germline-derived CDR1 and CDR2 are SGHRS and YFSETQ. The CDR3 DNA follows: TGCGCCAGCAGCTACCAGGGAGGCCGGGACTATGGCTACACCTTC. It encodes CASSYQGGRDYGYTF.

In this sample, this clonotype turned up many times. The CDR3 loop is CAATSGGASSYNEQFF. The CDR3 DNA reads as TGTGCCGCGACTAGCGGGGGCGCGAGCTCCTACAATGAGCAGTTCTTC. The gene calls are TRBV10-3 and TRBJ2-1; 12 positions agree with TRBD2. After removal of 11 bases from V and 0 bases from J, the junction contained 8 bases not matched to a gene. The CDR3 contains 16 residues. Germline CDR1 is ENHRY and CDR2 is SYGVKD.

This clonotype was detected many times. CDR3 coding DNA: TGTGCCAGCAGTTTCCCCCACGCGGGGGATACTGAAGCTTTCTTT. It encodes CASSFPHAGDTEAFF. V and J are TRBV12-3 or TRBV12-4 and TRBJ1-1, with a tentative D call TRBD1 (5 bases). V was shortened by 3 bases and J by 5 bases, with 16 bases between the two germline ends. This CDR3 has 15 residues.

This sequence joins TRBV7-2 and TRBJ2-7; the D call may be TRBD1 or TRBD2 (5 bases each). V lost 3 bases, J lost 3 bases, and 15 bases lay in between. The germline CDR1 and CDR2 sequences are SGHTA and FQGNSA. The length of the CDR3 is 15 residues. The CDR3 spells CASSLLWDPGYEQYF. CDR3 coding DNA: TGTGCCAGCAGCTTGCTGTGGGACCCGGGCTACGAGCAGTACTTC.

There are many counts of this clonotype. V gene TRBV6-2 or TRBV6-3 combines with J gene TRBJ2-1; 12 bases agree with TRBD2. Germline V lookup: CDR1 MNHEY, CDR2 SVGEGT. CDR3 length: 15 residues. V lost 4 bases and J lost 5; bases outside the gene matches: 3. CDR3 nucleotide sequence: TGTGCCAGCAGTTCCTGGACTAGCGGGGACAATGAGCAGTTCTTC. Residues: CASSSWTSGDNEQFF.

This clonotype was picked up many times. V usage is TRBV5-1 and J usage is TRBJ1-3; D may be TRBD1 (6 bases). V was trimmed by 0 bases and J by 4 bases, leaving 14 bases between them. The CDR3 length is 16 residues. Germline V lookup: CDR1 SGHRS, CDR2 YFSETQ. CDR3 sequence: CASSLAGTGLGNTIYF. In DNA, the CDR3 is TGCGCCAGCAGCTTGGCGGGCACAGGGCTCGGAAACACCATATATTTT.

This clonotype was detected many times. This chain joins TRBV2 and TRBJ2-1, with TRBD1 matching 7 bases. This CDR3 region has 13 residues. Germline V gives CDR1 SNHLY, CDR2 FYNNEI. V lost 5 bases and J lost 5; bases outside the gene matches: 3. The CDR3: CASSTGTDNEQFF. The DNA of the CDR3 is TGTGCCAGCAGTACCGGGACAGACAATGAGCAGTTCTTC.

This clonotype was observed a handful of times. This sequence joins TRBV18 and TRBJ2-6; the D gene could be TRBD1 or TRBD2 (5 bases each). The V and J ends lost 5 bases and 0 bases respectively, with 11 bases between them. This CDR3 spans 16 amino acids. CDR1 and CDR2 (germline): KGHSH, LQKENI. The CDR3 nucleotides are TGTGCCAGCTCAGCCGGGGCCGACTCTGGGGCCAACGTCCTGACTTTC. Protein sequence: CASSAGADSGANVLTF.

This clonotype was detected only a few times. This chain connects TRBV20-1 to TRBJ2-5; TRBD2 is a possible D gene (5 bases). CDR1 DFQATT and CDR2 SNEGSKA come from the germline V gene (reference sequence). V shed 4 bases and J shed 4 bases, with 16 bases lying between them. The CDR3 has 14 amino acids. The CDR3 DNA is TGCAGTGCTAATGACGGGGTGGCGGGAGAGACCCAGTACTTC. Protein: CSANDGVAGETQYF.

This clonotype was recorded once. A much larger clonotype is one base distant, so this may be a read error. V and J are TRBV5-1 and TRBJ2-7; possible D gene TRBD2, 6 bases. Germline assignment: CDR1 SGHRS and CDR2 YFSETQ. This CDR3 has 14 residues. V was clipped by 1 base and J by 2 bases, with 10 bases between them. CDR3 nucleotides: TGCGCCAGCAGCTTGACGGGGGACGCCTACGAGCAGTACGTC. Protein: CASSLTGDAYEQYV.

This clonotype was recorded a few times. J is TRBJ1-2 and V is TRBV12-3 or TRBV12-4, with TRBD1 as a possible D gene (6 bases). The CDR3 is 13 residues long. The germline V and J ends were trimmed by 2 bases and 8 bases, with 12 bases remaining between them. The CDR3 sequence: CASSLNRDGGYTF. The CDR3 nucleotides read TGTGCCAGCAGTTTAAACAGGGACGGGGGCTACACCTTC.

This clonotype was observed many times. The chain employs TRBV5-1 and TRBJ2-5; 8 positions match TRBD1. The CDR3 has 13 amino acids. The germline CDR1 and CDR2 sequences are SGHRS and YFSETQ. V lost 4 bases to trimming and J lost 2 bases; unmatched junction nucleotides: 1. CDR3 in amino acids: CASSRQGQETQYF. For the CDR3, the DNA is TGCGCCAGCAGCCGACAGGGGCAAGAGACCCAGTACTTC.

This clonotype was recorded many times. The CDR3 bases are TGCGCCAGCAGCTCGGGGTTGAACACTGAAGCTTTCTTT. Translating it yields CASSSGLNTEAFF. The chain uses TRBV5-1 and TRBJ1-1; no firm D call. CDR3 length equals 13 residues. Germline V gives CDR1 SGHRS, CDR2 YFSETQ. V lost 3 bases to trimming and J lost 0 bases, with 6 bases between them.

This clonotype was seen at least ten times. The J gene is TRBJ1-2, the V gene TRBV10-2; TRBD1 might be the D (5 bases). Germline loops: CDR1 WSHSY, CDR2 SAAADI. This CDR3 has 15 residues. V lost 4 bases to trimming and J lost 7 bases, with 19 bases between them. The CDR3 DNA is TGCGCCAGCAGTGGCCCGATCGGGACTCTAGGTGGCTACACCTTC. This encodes CASSGPIGTLGGYTF.